This passage covers 22 T cell receptor beta chains from one sample sequenced in a study of shared clonotypes between healthy human individuals. Profiled with immunoSEQ multiplex PCR; TCRdb holds only in-frame clones, not every one. The sample records 2 million to 2.5 million clones, approximately 93% being singletons. The sequenced material came from naive CD4+ T cells from PBMCs. Subset defined: CD45RA+ positively selected. Every receptor here comes from a man aged 18 to 30 in good health. Some clones in this sample may be carry-over from other donors' samples.

The chain is built from TRBV5-1 and TRBJ2-7; D unresolved. CDR3 length: 14 residues. The germline V gene has CDR1 SGHRS and CDR2 YFSETQ. Trimming removed 5 bases from V and 0 bases from J, with 12 bases in between. The CDR3 reads CASSWAMSSYEQYF. Here the CDR3 DNA reads TGCGCCAGCAGTTGGGCGATGAGCTCCTACGAGCAGTACTTC.

The rearrangement joins TRBV6-4 to TRBJ2-7, with TRBD1 matching over 10 bases. Per the germline V gene, CDR1 is MRHNA and CDR2 is SNTAGT. Losses at the gene ends were 6 bases for V and 2 bases for J; bases not matched to a gene: 16. CDR3 length equals 18 residues. CDR3 nucleotide sequence: TGTGCCAGCAGCCACCGGGACAGGGGAATCCAGGAGACCTACGAGCAGTACTTC. Its protein is CASSHRDRGIQETYEQYF.

The chain uses TRBV5-1 and TRBJ1-2; D gene ambiguous. The CDR3 runs 14 residues. V was pared by 2 bases and J by 8 bases, with 16 bases between. Germline CDR1 is SGHRS and CDR2 is YFSETQ. This chain's CDR3 is CASSLRVRGSGYTF. The CDR3, as DNA: TGCGCCAGCAGCTTAAGGGTTCGCGGGTCGGGCTACACCTTC.

J is TRBJ2-7 and V is TRBV11-2; D is possibly TRBD2 (6 bases). CDR1 and CDR2 (germline): SGHAT, FQNNGV. There are 14 residues in the CDR3. With 3 bases removed from V and 2 bases from J, the gap between germline ends came to 11 bases. CDR3 sequence (DNA): TGTGCCAGCAGCTTTGGTACTAGCCCCTACGAGCAGTACTTC. It yields the protein CASSFGTSPYEQYF.

The chain has TRBV13 and TRBJ2-5; D gene ambiguous. Between the trimmed V and J ends, which lost 5 bases and 5 bases, there was a span of 9 bases. Germline CDR1 PRHDT, CDR2 FYEKMQ (reference sequence). CDR3 size: 12 residues. The CDR3 sequence: CASSDKGETQYF. Written as DNA, the CDR3 is TGTGCCAGCAGCGACAAAGGGGAGACCCAGTACTTC. Using reference TRBV13 and TRBJ2-5 for the parts outside the CDR3, the full variable domain is AAGVIQSPRHLIKEKRETATLKCYPIPRHDTVYWYQQGPGQDPQFLISFYEKMQSDKGSIPDRFSAQQFSDYHSELNMSSLELGDSALYFCASSDKGETQYFGPGTRLLVL.

This clone was detected only once. This sequence joins TRBV27 and TRBJ2-1, with a possible D match to TRBD1 (6 bases). Germline V lookup: CDR1 MNHEY, CDR2 SMNVEV (reference sequence). This CDR3 is built from 16 residues. Trimming took 6 bases from V and 0 from J, leaving 15 bases between them. CDR3 sequence: CASRERDTYSYNEQFF. CDR3 DNA sequence: TGTGCCAGCAGGGAAAGGGACACTTACTCCTACAATGAGCAGTTCTTC.

With regard to this clone: Other nucleotide sequences in the sample specify the same CDR3. The V call is TRBV10-3, the J call TRBJ2-3; D remains ambiguous. The germline V and J ends were trimmed by 8 bases and 5 bases, with 5 bases remaining between them. The V gene's germline CDR1 is ENHRY and CDR2 SYGVKD. The CDR3 totals 10 residues. The CDR3 sequence is CAIGEDTQYF. CDR3 sequence (DNA): TGTGCCATCGGAGAAGATACGCAGTATTTT.

This chain links TRBV5-1 with TRBJ2-2, with D tentatively TRBD1 or TRBD2 (5 bases each). The V end was cut by 3 bases, the J end by 0 bases, with 21 bases between. The CDR3 is 19 residues long. Germline CDR1 SGHRS, CDR2 YFSETQ. The CDR3 nucleotides are TGCGCCAGCAGCTCTAAATCGGGGAGAGACAGCGCGAACACCGGGGAGCTGTTTTTT. Amino acids: CASSSKSGRDSANTGELFF.

The chain links TRBV7-9 to TRBJ2-3; D uncertain. Trimming shortened V by 5 bases and J by 5 bases, and 14 bases separated the two germline ends. In germline, CDR1 is SEHNR, CDR2 FQNEAQ (reference sequence). This CDR3 region has 14 residues. The CDR3 region is CASSPKALGDTQYF. The CDR3 DNA sequence: TGTGCCAGCAGCCCAAAAGCCTTAGGAGATACGCAGTATTTT.

The V gene is TRBV6-5, the J gene TRBJ2-7, with D tentatively TRBD1 or TRBD2 (5 bases each). This CDR3 has 15 residues. CDR1 is MNHEY, CDR2 SVGAGI, per germline. V was trimmed by 0 bases and J by 4 bases, leaving 13 bases between them. CDR3 amino acids: CASSYSIVGEYEQYF. CDR3 DNA sequence: TGTGCCAGCAGTTACTCGATTGTGGGGGAGTACGAGCAGTACTTC.

The rearrangement joins TRBV15 to TRBJ2-7; D perhaps matches TRBD1 (6 bases). V gave up 0 bases and J gave up 1 base, with 10 bases separating them. Germline V gene sequence: CDR1 LNHNV, CDR2 YYDKDF (reference sequence). The CDR3 length is 15 residues. The CDR3: CATSRDRGKSYEQYF. CDR3 sequence (DNA): TGTGCCACCAGCAGAGACAGGGGAAAGTCCTACGAGCAGTACTTC.

This clone was picked up one time. The CDR3 DNA sequence: TGCGCCAGCACCCAGGTCGGACAGCCTTTAGGGGAGCTGTTTTTT. This encodes CASTQVGQPLGELFF. This sequence joins TRBV5-1 and TRBJ2-2; perhaps TRBD1 as D (6 bases). CDR1 is SGHRS and CDR2 is YFSETQ in the germline V gene. V lost 6 bases to trimming and J lost 8 bases, with 20 bases between them. This CDR3 has 15 amino acids.

The chain uses TRBV14 and TRBJ1-2; the D is unclear. V shed 0 bases and J shed 2 bases, with 4 bases lying between them. The CDR3 totals 13 residues. Germline V gene lookup returns CDR1 SGHDN and CDR2 FVKESK. The CDR3 is CASSQDANYGYTF. CDR3 bases: TGTGCCAGCAGCCAAGACGCGAACTATGGCTACACCTTC.

This rearrangement joins TRBV27 to TRBJ2-5, with D perhaps TRBD1 or TRBD2 (5 bases each). This CDR3 is 18 amino acids long. Germline CDR1 and CDR2: MNHEY and SMNVEV (reference sequence). V was cut by 6 bases and J by 2 bases, with 25 bases left in between. CDR3 residues: CASSRLLTHGTQQETQYF. Written as DNA, the CDR3 is TGTGCCAGCAGCCGTCTCCTCACCCACGGGACCCAGCAAGAGACCCAGTACTTC.

This chain joins TRBV2 and TRBJ2-1; no clear D. Germline CDR1 reads SNHLY; CDR2 reads FYNNEI. V lost 6 bases to trimming and J lost 10 bases, with 16 bases between them. This CDR3 has 13 amino acids. CDR3 residues: CASSVIRSGEQFF. The CDR3 DNA follows: TGTGCCAGCAGCGTAATCCGATCTGGGGAGCAGTTCTTC.

The chain couples TRBV6-5 to TRBJ2-1, with 13 bases fitting TRBD2. V lost 6 bases and J lost 11; bases outside the gene matches: 10. Germline assignment: CDR1 MNHEY and CDR2 SVGAGI. CDR3 length: 15 residues. CDR3 sequence reads: CASSLGTSGTQQQFF. CDR3 in DNA: TGTGCCAGCAGCCTAGGGACTAGCGGGACCCAGCAGCAGTTCTTC.

This chain joins TRBV7-3 and TRBJ2-3; 13 nucleotides agree with TRBD2. CDR3 length: 16 amino acids. Trimming at V came to 5 bases and at J to 7 bases, leaving 9 bases not matched to a gene. The germline gives CDR1 SGHTA, CDR2 FQGTGA. The CDR3 sequence: CASSRQLAGGPNTQYF. DNA for the CDR3: TGTGCCAGCAGCCGTCAACTAGCGGGAGGGCCAAATACGCAGTATTTT.

This sequence joins TRBV18 and TRBJ2-5, with D maybe TRBD1 (6 bases). The V and J ends lost 1 base and 0 bases respectively, with 12 bases between them. Per the germline V gene, CDR1 is KGHSH and CDR2 is LQKENI. This CDR3 is 16 amino acids long. The CDR3 DNA sequence: TGTGCCAGCTCACCACGGCAGGGGTCGGACCAAGAGACCCAGTACTTC. Its protein product is CASSPRQGSDQETQYF.

This chain joins TRBV28 and TRBJ2-2; 8 bases align to TRBD2. The V segment lost 4 bases and the J segment 6 bases; nucleotides outside the gene matches: 13. The CDR3 extends over 17 amino acids. CDR1 and CDR2 from the germline V gene are MDHEN and SYDVKM. In nucleotides, the CDR3 is TGTGCCAGCAGTTCCCCCTCCCGGGGGGGGAGGCCCGGGGAGCTGTTTTTT. Amino acid sequence: CASSSPSRGGRPGELFF.

The chain combines TRBV6-1 with TRBJ2-1, with TRBD2 identical over 10 bases. CDR3 length equals 13 residues. Germline CDR1 reads MNHNS; CDR2 reads SASEGT. V shed 6 bases and J 12 bases; nucleotides not matched to a gene: 8. The CDR3 reads CASSLEREGRQFF. The CDR3 DNA follows: TGTGCCAGCAGCCTGGAGCGGGAGGGCCGGCAGTTCTTC.

The sample holds one count of this clone. The chain links TRBV5-5 to TRBJ1-1, with D perhaps matching TRBD1 (5 bases). CDR3 length: 12 amino acids. CDR1 and CDR2 (germline): SGHKS, YYEKEE (reference sequence). Trimming removed 4 bases from V and 11 bases from J, with 15 bases in between. The CDR3 region is CASSLGAVNAFF. The CDR3 nucleotides read TGTGCCAGCAGCCTCGGGGCAGTCAATGCTTTCTTT.

The V call is TRBV7-3, the J call TRBJ2-5, with 9 bases fitting TRBD2. Looked up from germline, CDR1 is SGHTA and CDR2 is FQGTGA. The CDR3 consists of 13 residues. V lost 2 bases, J lost 9 bases, and 4 bases stayed unmatched. The CDR3 bases are TGTGCCAGCAGCTTATTTAGCGGGAGTTCCCAGTACTTC. It encodes CASSLFSGSSQYF.